The rows below give T cell receptor beta chains drawn from one sample of a study of PD-L1 blockade in urothelial cancer. TCRdb's copy holds only in-frame clones and misses some; the assay was immunoSEQ multiplex PCR. The data hold 85,000 to 100,000 clones, with approximately 90% observed a single time. The sample was PBMCs, taken around atezolizumab (anti-PD-L1) treatment. These receptors were taken from a man between 60 and 70 years old with urothelial cancer. The conserved cysteine and the conserved F or W are not part of the CDR3 here.

j_gene	v_gene	CDR3aa
TRBJ2-7	TRBV27	ASSPDSNDDRNKYYEQY
TRBJ2-3	TRBV9	ASSITGSTDTQY
TRBJ2-1	TRBV6-1	ASWERLGAENEQF
TRBJ2-1	TRBV4-3	ASSQVGTGGLSNEQF
TRBJ1-5	TRBV28	ASSLAGGNQPQH
TRBJ2-7	TRBV18	ASSPEGGGATYEQY
TRBJ1-3	TRBV7-2	ASSLAPRTLAGNTIY
TRBJ2-3	TRBV5-1	ASSSGTAADTQY
TRBJ2-5	TRBV29-1	SVGGGRETQY
TRBJ2-5	TRBV5-1	ASSRGDRARETQY
TRBJ2-1	TRBV4-2	ASSQDEVAGYSYNEQF
TRBJ2-1	TRBV9	ASSVIDGQGSNEQF
TRBJ1-5	TRBV7-3	ASSYDRGQPQH
TRBJ2-7	TRBV4-1	ASSQDPTSYEQY
TRBJ1-4	TRBV9	ASSGGTLNGEKLF
TRBJ2-5	TRBV27	ASSRDREETQY
TRBJ2-2	TRBV25-1	ASSEYPGGPAGELF
TRBJ2-7	TRBV7-3	ASSQGLAGEQY
TRBJ1-1	TRBV18	ASSDHHSGDTEAF
TRBJ1-4	TRBV19	ASSAQGSLGEKLF
TRBJ2-3	TRBV2	ASSKEWASGLDTQY
TRBJ2-7	TRBV6-5	ASGRQGASEQY
TRBJ2-1	TRBV7-8	ASSLGLAGYNEQF
TRBJ1-2	TRBV15	ATSRPREGLGGYT
TRBJ2-7	TRBV7-8	ASSFQISYEQY
TRBJ2-7	TRBV28	ASRISGRGPYEQY
TRBJ2-5	TRBV19	ASRAGGVSETQY
TRBJ1-3	TRBV7-9	ASSPPFGASGNTIY
TRBJ1-2	TRBV19	ASSTLNRGSLYGYT
TRBJ2-1	TRBV5-4	ASSLSVVSSYNEQF
TRBJ1-2	TRBV7-2	ASSTRTANYGYT
TRBJ2-1	TRBV27	ASSFEAGGIYNEQF
TRBJ1-5	TRBV19	ASSIDRYNQPQH
TRBJ2-3	TRBV4-2	ASSPPGSTDTQY
TRBJ1-1	TRBV19	ASSIAGQDTEAF
TRBJ1-2	TRBV7-2	ASSLAPGNYGYT
TRBJ2-1	TRBV19	ASSINGHNEQF
TRBJ2-5	TRBV13	ASSFGTSGDQETQY
TRBJ2-7	TRBV28	ASSLGPPSEQY
TRBJ1-1	TRBV28	ASSLSGVTEAF
TRBJ2-3	TRBV29-1	SVYSGQGRGGTQY
TRBJ2-5	TRBV5-1	ASSFRDNQETQY
TRBJ2-1	TRBV4-2	ASSPQTEGDEQF
TRBJ2-2	TRBV7-2	ASSFGTTRTGELF
TRBJ2-1	TRBV27	ASSLRASGGENEQF
TRBJ2-1	TRBV11-2	ASSLRAEGGEYNEQF
TRBJ1-2	TRBV5-4	ASSLGYGRQGVANYGYT
TRBJ1-4	TRBV5-1	ASSLGPTGGEIKLF
TRBJ2-5	TRBV5-8	ASSSTGGRETQY
TRBJ1-1	TRBV4-2	ASSPAGGLNTEAF
TRBJ1-5	TRBV30	AWSAYSNQPQH